This note documents a single T cell receptor (beta chain) sequence. Original processing notes: Estimates of nucleated cell counts were drawn from the amplification of reference gene primers. Using immunoSEQ multiplex PCR, the repertoire was profiled, and TCRdb retains in-frame clones only, with some absent. V and J calls and clone size come straight from that table; D and trimming were deduced from the DNA. The sample includes more than 200,000 clones, 65% to 90% of them seen just once. The data originate from a study of blood T cell repertoires in COVID-19. Recovery among Cohort 3 donors was established by two negative PCRs, clearance, or symptom resolution. Germline CDR1 SGHTA, CDR2 FQGTGA. The CDR3 covers 18 residues. Germline trimming cut 3 bases from V and 5 bases from J; bases unmatched to any gene: 13.

The sequence was obtained from a man aged 40-55 years who had recovered from COVID-19. The sequenced sample consisted of PBMCs or T cells enriched from blood (not recorded which). The genes are TRBV7-3 and TRBJ2-2; TRBD1 agrees at 9 bases. The CDR3 coding sequence is TGTGCCAGCAGCTTCAGACAGGGGGGACCCTCGGGTACCGGGGAGCTGTTTTTT. It is translated as CASSFRQGGPSGTGELFF.